Given below is one T cell receptor (beta chain) in context. Its target is unknown. This sample was taken from a study of cytomegalovirus exposure and HLA in healthy donors. Study-wide points: In an earlier analysis, in several hundred donors, most V segments appeared productive either ~90% or ~30% of the time.

The V and J ends lost 4 bases and 0 bases, in that order; junction bases with no gene match: 3. In germline, CDR1 is SGHTA, CDR2 FQGTGA. The CDR3 has 16 amino acids. With 60 Vbeta and 13 Jbeta primers, the PCR was carried out. Libraries were prepared by immunoSEQ multiplex PCR; TCRdb keeps only in-frame clonotypes and omits some of them. The sample has some 28,000 clones, 60% to 80% seen once. The TCR originated in a male donor in good health and CMV-seropositive. The chain couples TRBV7-3 to TRBJ2-3; 11 nucleotides match TRBD2. Sequencing used PBMCs. CDR3 residues: CASSSASGGSTDTQYF. DNA of the CDR3: TGTGCCAGCAGCTCCGCTAGCGGGGGGAGCACAGATACGCAGTATTTT.